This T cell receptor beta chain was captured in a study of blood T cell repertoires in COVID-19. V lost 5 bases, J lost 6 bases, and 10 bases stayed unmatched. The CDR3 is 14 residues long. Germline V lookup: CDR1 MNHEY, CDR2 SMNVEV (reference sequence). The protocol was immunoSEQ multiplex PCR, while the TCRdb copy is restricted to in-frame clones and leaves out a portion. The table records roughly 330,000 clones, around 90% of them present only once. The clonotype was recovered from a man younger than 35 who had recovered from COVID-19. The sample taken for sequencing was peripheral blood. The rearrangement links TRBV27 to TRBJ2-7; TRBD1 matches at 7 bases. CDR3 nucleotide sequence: TGTGCCAGCAGTCCCTGGGGGACAGCCCCCGAGCAGTACTTC. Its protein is CASSPWGTAPEQYF.